This T cell receptor (beta chain) was found in a study of blood T cells in healthy people across ages. Study summary: Per two T cells, template switching captured roughly one barcoded beta molecule. Findings and caveats of the study: The lack of PBMC sorting stopped any conclusive naive versus antigen-experienced comparison.

The use of a sample-barcoded 5' primer and a J-beta primer mix characterized a second PCR of 7 to 11 cycles. TCRdb re-derived calls from the 5' RACE reads in MiXCR, one entry per CDR3 protein. The sample includes around 940,000 distinct CDR3 sequences, roughly 51% of them seen just once. Per sample, a minimum of 6.5 million PBMCs were isolated. No fewer than 5 micrograms of total RNA were isolated from every sample. In regard to this clonotype: Its target is not known.

The sample was blood. The receptor's source is a woman in her sixties in good health.

CDR3 bases: TGCGCCAGCAGCCAAGAGGGCCGTCCCAAAGGAGAAAAACTGTTTTTT. Its translation: CASSQEGRPKGEKLFF. The J gene is TRBJ1-4, the V gene TRBV4-1; D remains ambiguous. Between the trimmed V and J ends, which lost 0 bases and 8 bases, there was a span of 16 bases. The CDR3 length is 16 residues. Germline V gene lookup returns CDR1 MGHRA and CDR2 YSYEKL.